This is a list of T cell receptor beta chains from one sample in a study of blood T cell repertoires in COVID-19. TCRdb's copy holds only in-frame clones and misses some; the assay was immunoSEQ multiplex PCR. The sample has approximately 9,700 clones, about nine tenths seen once. The sample comprised peripheral blood. The receptors were gathered from a human donor in a cohort sampled during active COVID-19. The CDR3 runs from the conserved cysteine through the conserved F or W. Each record gives: V gene, clone size, J gene, D gene, CDR3 protein, CDR3 DNA. D genes are given only for firm matches. Only some rows state a clone size, as once, few, many or a class for expanded clones.

v_call: TRBV19
clone_size: .
j_call: TRBJ1-6
d_call: .
cdr3_aa: CASRGVGLNSPLHF
cdr3_nt: TGTGCCAGTAGAGGCGTGGGGCTAAATTCACCCCTCCACTTT

v_call: TRBV11-2
clone_size: .
j_call: TRBJ2-3
d_call: TRBD2
cdr3_aa: CASSLEPRLAGGQYF
cdr3_nt: TGTGCCAGCAGCTTAGAACCTAGACTAGCGGGGGGGCAGTATTTT

v_call: TRBV7-3
clone_size: .
j_call: TRBJ1-5
d_call: TRBD1
cdr3_aa: CASSFRDRGQLQHF
cdr3_nt: TGTGCCAGCAGCTTCCGGGACAGGGGACAGCTCCAGCATTTT

v_call: TRBV3-1/TRBV3-2
clone_size: .
j_call: TRBJ1-2
d_call: TRBD1
cdr3_aa: CASSMTGGPTANYGYTF
cdr3_nt: TGTGCCAGCAGCATGACAGGGGGGCCGACTGCTAACTATGGCTACACCTTC

v_call: TRBV6-1
clone_size: .
j_call: TRBJ1-3
d_call: .
cdr3_aa: CASSESYGAVGNTIYF
cdr3_nt: TGTGCCAGCAGTGAGAGCTATGGGGCGGTAGGAAACACCATATATTTT

v_call: TRBV6-5
clone_size: .
j_call: TRBJ1-2
d_call: TRBD1
cdr3_aa: CASTNPGTGGGYTF
cdr3_nt: TGTGCCAGCACCAATCCCGGGACAGGAGGAGGCTACACCTTC

v_call: TRBV11-1
clone_size: .
j_call: TRBJ2-2
d_call: .
cdr3_aa: CASSLRDTGELFF
cdr3_nt: TGTGCCAGCAGCTTACGGGACACCGGGGAGCTGTTTTTT

v_call: TRBV28
clone_size: .
j_call: TRBJ1-1
d_call: TRBD1
cdr3_aa: CAILRDRATEAFF
cdr3_nt: TGTGCCATCCTCCGGGACAGGGCGACTGAAGCTTTCTTT

v_call: TRBV19
clone_size: .
j_call: TRBJ1-2
d_call: .
cdr3_aa: CASSIGRGSNGYTF
cdr3_nt: TGTGCCAGTAGTATAGGGCGGGGGTCCAATGGCTACACCTTC

v_call: TRBV5-1
clone_size: few
j_call: TRBJ2-5
d_call: .
cdr3_aa: CASSPYTTRVLQETQYF
cdr3_nt: TGCGCCAGCAGCCCTTATACGACTAGAGTGCTCCAAGAGACCCAGTACTTC

v_call: TRBV10-3
clone_size: .
j_call: TRBJ2-3
d_call: .
cdr3_aa: CAIRTISTDTQYF
cdr3_nt: TGTGCCATACGGACTATTAGCACAGATACGCAGTATTTT

v_call: TRBV18
clone_size: .
j_call: TRBJ2-1
d_call: TRBD2
cdr3_aa: CASSPLGLAGGLNNEQFF
cdr3_nt: TGTGCCAGCTCACCGTTAGGCCTAGCGGGGGGACTAAACAATGAGCAGTTCTTC

v_call: TRBV7-9
clone_size: .
j_call: TRBJ1-1
d_call: .
cdr3_aa: CASSRQNTEAFF
cdr3_nt: TGTGCCAGCAGCCGACAGAACACTGAAGCTTTCTTT

v_call: TRBV19
clone_size: once
j_call: TRBJ2-3
d_call: .
cdr3_aa: CASSISHSYTDTQYF
cdr3_nt: TGTGCCAGTAGTATCTCTCACAGCTACACAGATACGCAGTATTTT

v_call: TRBV18
clone_size: .
j_call: TRBJ2-2
d_call: .
cdr3_aa: CASSSVGQNTGELFF
cdr3_nt: TGTGCCAGCTCCTCCGTGGGGCAGAACACCGGGGAGCTGTTTTTT

v_call: TRBV3-1/TRBV3-2
clone_size: .
j_call: TRBJ2-3
d_call: .
cdr3_aa: CASSQGEATQYF
cdr3_nt: TGTGCCAGCAGCCAAGGCGAAGCTACGCAGTATTTT

v_call: TRBV5-4
clone_size: .
j_call: TRBJ2-2
d_call: TRBD1
cdr3_aa: CASSWPGQVSNTGELFF
cdr3_nt: TGTGCCAGCAGCTGGCCGGGACAGGTCTCGAACACCGGGGAGCTGTTTTTT

v_call: TRBV7-3
clone_size: .
j_call: TRBJ1-2
d_call: TRBD1
cdr3_aa: CASSLGPGGNYGYTF
cdr3_nt: TGTGCCAGCAGTCTGGGCCCAGGGGGGAACTATGGCTACACCTTC

v_call: TRBV6-5
clone_size: .
j_call: TRBJ1-2
d_call: TRBD1
cdr3_aa: CASRLGQGNYGYTF
cdr3_nt: TGTGCCAGCAGACTGGGACAGGGAAACTATGGCTACACCTTC

v_call: TRBV30
clone_size: .
j_call: TRBJ2-4
d_call: .
cdr3_aa: CAWSVRAGAKNIQYF
cdr3_nt: TGTGCCTGGAGTGTAAGGGCAGGGGCCAAAAACATTCAGTACTTC

v_call: TRBV4-2
clone_size: .
j_call: TRBJ1-1
d_call: TRBD1
cdr3_aa: CASSQVGGALNEAFF
cdr3_nt: TGTGCCAGCAGCCAAGTAGGGGGCGCTTTAAATGAAGCTTTCTTT

v_call: TRBV27
clone_size: .
j_call: TRBJ2-3
d_call: .
cdr3_aa: CASSLRGDSSTDTQYF
cdr3_nt: TGTGCCAGCAGTTTGCGCGGGGACTCTAGCACAGATACGCAGTATTTT

v_call: TRBV24-1
clone_size: .
j_call: TRBJ1-5
d_call: TRBD1
cdr3_aa: CAPSVMDRGSHNQPQHF
cdr3_nt: TGTGCCCCTTCCGTCATGGACAGGGGGAGTCACAATCAGCCCCAGCATTTT

v_call: TRBV5-1
clone_size: .
j_call: TRBJ2-7
d_call: .
cdr3_aa: CASSWDSTYEQYF
cdr3_nt: TGCGCCAGCAGCTGGGACTCGACCTACGAGCAGTACTTC

v_call: TRBV3-1/TRBV3-2
clone_size: .
j_call: TRBJ1-2
d_call: TRBD1
cdr3_aa: CASSQSQGASRF
cdr3_nt: TGTGCCAGCAGCCAATCCCAGGGGGCGTCCCGCTTC

v_call: TRBV25-1
clone_size: .
j_call: TRBJ2-4
d_call: .
cdr3_aa: CASSSLGDSKNIQYF
cdr3_nt: TGTGCCAGCAGTTCACTTGGTGACAGCAAAAACATTCAGTACTTC

v_call: TRBV11-1
clone_size: .
j_call: TRBJ2-1
d_call: .
cdr3_aa: CASSLRTEQFF
cdr3_nt: TGTGCCAGCAGCTTAAGAACAGAGCAGTTCTTC